This entry is about one T cell receptor (beta chain). The antigen is undetermined. The data were taken from a study of cytomegalovirus exposure and HLA in healthy donors. Study information: Tens of millions of unique TCRs, all from HLA-typed donors, were included in an early release of the data. General study findings and limits: Owing to their indistinguishability, certain V segments, notably TRBV6-2 and TRBV6-3, were excluded. Fewer N-insertions (relative to the approximately 670-donor mean) were reportedly seen in an Asian-associated ancestry cluster in a later analysis. Most CMV-associated TCR beta chains appeared HLA-restricted in a later analysis.

With 60 Vbeta and 13 Jbeta primers, the PCR was carried out. Using immunoSEQ multiplex PCR, the repertoire was profiled, and TCRdb retains in-frame clones only, with some absent. This sample has about 120,000 clones, with 70% to 75% found just once. The CDR3 loop spans 16 amino acids. Germline V gene data show CDR1 as SGHNT and CDR2 as YENEEA. The V end lost 6 bases, the J end lost 5 bases, and 20 bases lay between the germline ends. The chain links TRBV11-3 to TRBJ2-1, with D tentatively TRBD2 (6 bases). This clonotype was sampled from a woman in her 40s in good health and CMV-seronegative. The sample taken for sequencing was PBMCs. The CDR3 DNA follows: TGTGCCAGCAGTTTTTCCAGGCTAGCGCAGCACAATGAGCAGTTCTTC. It translates to CASSFSRLAQHNEQFF.